These 27 T cell receptor beta chains were sequenced from one sample in a study of identical twins. TCRdb passed the 5' RACE reads through MiXCR, listing each CDR3 protein once. The sample lists hundreds of thousands of distinct CDR3 sequences; around a sixth were seen once. The sample also formed part of further work on T cells expressing NK-cell markers.

Sequencing was done on a sample of PBMCs. All receptors come from a woman younger than 35 in good health.

This clonotype was found many times. The V and J genes are TRBV5-1 and TRBJ2-7; 7 bases are a match to TRBD1. Germline assignment: CDR1 SGHRS and CDR2 YFSETQ. This CDR3 has 13 residues. The V and J ends lost 8 bases and 7 bases, in that order; junction bases with no gene match: 12. CDR3 protein: CASVRDSSGEQYF. For the CDR3, the DNA is TGCGCCAGTGTTCGGGACAGTTCGGGGGAGCAGTACTTC.

There are a few counts of this clonotype. V usage is TRBV5-5 and J usage is TRBJ2-7; D is unclear. V lost 1 base, J lost 3 bases, and 23 bases lay in between. The CDR3 totals 18 residues. CDR1 SGHKS and CDR2 YYEKEE come from the germline V gene (reference sequence). CDR3 nucleotide sequence: TGTGCCAGCAGCTTGATCTTCAATTTGTGGAACAGCAACTACGAGCAGTACTTC. Translating gives CASSLIFNLWNSNYEQYF. The variable domain in full, completed from reference TRBV5-5 and TRBJ2-7, reads DAGVTQSPTHLIKTRGQQVTLRCSPISGHKSVSWYQQVLGQGPQFIFQYYEKEERGRGNFPDRFSARQFPNYSSELNVNALLLGDSALYLCASSLIFNLWNSNYEQYFGPGTRLTVT.

Ten or more counts support this clonotype. The J gene is TRBJ2-3, the V gene TRBV5-1; TRBD2 matches 8 bases. This CDR3 has 14 residues. With V trimmed by 4 bases and J by 4 bases, 5 bases remained unmatched. The germline V gene encodes CDR1 SGHRS and CDR2 YFSETQ. CDR3 nucleotides: TGCGCCAGCAGCCGCGGGGGGAGTGCAGATACGCAGTATTTT. Translated, it gives CASSRGGSADTQYF.

This clonotype was picked up a small number of times. The V gene is TRBV7-2, the J gene TRBJ2-1, with 10 bases aligning to TRBD1. After removal of 5 bases from V and 7 bases from J, the junction contained 8 bases not matched to a gene. The CDR3 is 15 residues long. Germline V lookup: CDR1 SGHTA, CDR2 FQGNSA. This CDR3 is CASSMTGGVRNEQFF. The DNA of the CDR3 is TGTGCCAGCAGCATGACAGGGGGCGTAAGGAATGAGCAGTTCTTC.

J is TRBJ2-3 and V is TRBV9; tentative D call: TRBD2 (5 bases). V was clipped by 3 bases and J by 2 bases, with 16 bases between them. Germline V CDR1 and CDR2: SGDLS, YYNGEE. CDR3 length equals 16 residues. The CDR3 nucleotides read TGTGCCAGCAGCGATCCCGCGGGTCCCTACACAGATACGCAGTATTTT. This translates into CASSDPAGPYTDTQYF.

This clonotype has only a few counts. The chain recombines TRBV12-3 or TRBV12-4 with TRBJ2-1; TRBD2 matches at 14 bases. Trimming cost V 5 bases and J 2 bases; bases outside gene matches: 5. CDR3 size: 17 residues. As DNA, the CDR3 is TGTGCCAGCAGTGGGAGACTAGCGGGGGGGCCCTACAATGAGCAGTTCTTC. Protein: CASSGRLAGGPYNEQFF.

This clonotype was recorded a few times. V is TRBV6-2 or TRBV6-3 and J is TRBJ2-7, with D possibly TRBD1 on 6 matching bases. Trimming left V 7 bases short and J 7 bases short, with 14 bases between. The length of the CDR3 is 12 residues. The germline gives CDR1 MNHEY, CDR2 SVGEGT. CDR3 protein: CASTQGSREQYF. The CDR3 DNA sequence: TGTGCCAGCACTCAGGGGTCGCGGGAGCAGTACTTC.

The chain has TRBV4-2 and TRBJ1-6; a weak D match, TRBD1 (5 bases). This CDR3 comprises 15 residues. V lost 0 bases to trimming and J lost 4 bases, with 7 bases between them. Germline lookup yields CDR1 LGHNA and CDR2 YNFKEQ. The CDR3 coding sequence is TGTGCCAGCAGCCAAGAGGGACGTTATAATTCACCCCTCCACTTT. Translating gives CASSQEGRYNSPLHF.

This clonotype occurred a few times. The chain uses TRBV7-2 and TRBJ1-1; unclear D gene. This CDR3 is 15 amino acids long. The ends were cut back, 2 bases at V and 5 bases at J, with 15 bases in the middle. Germline CDR1 SGHTA, CDR2 FQGNSA. The CDR3: CASSLLGAGGTEAFF. The CDR3 DNA reads as TGTGCCAGCAGCTTATTGGGTGCCGGAGGGACTGAAGCTTTCTTT.

In this sample, this clonotype turned up a few times. This chain connects TRBV12-3 or TRBV12-4 to TRBJ2-5; maybe TRBD1 (7 bases). The CDR3 consists of 14 residues. CDR3 bases: TGTGCTAGCGTTCGGGCAGGGGGGAGAGAGACCCAGTACTTC. This codes for CASVRAGGRETQYF.

This chain connects TRBV6-5 to TRBJ1-5; no clear D gene. This CDR3 is 13 amino acids long. Between the trimmed V and J ends, which lost 2 bases and 1 base, there was a span of 3 bases. CDR1 is MNHEY and CDR2 is SVGAGI in the germline V gene. The DNA of the CDR3 is TGTGCCAGCAGTTACCAGAGCAATCAGCCCCAGCATTTT. It is translated as CASSYQSNQPQHF.

The chain combines TRBV3-1 with TRBJ2-1, with 7 bases identical to TRBD2. Trimming cost V 0 bases and J 8 bases; bases outside gene matches: 10. Germline V lookup: CDR1 LGHDT, CDR2 YNNKEL (reference sequence). There are 16 residues in the CDR3. DNA of the CDR3: TGTGCCAGCAGCCAAGAAGCGGGACTCCATGGAGATGAGCAGTTCTTC. Residues: CASSQEAGLHGDEQFF.

The gene calls are TRBV7-9 and TRBJ2-7; the D is unclear. Germline CDR1 and CDR2: SEHNR and FQNEAQ (reference sequence). V shed 7 bases and J shed 6 bases, with 10 bases lying between them. This CDR3 spans 11 amino acids. CDR3 in DNA: TGTGCCAGCACACTTTTTGGCGAGCAGTACTTC. The encoded protein is CASTLFGEQYF. Supplemented by reference TRBV7-9 and TRBJ2-7, the full variable domain reads DTGVSQNPRHKITKRGQNVTFRCDPISEHNRLYWYRQTLGQGPEFLTYFQNEAQLEKSRLLSDRFSAERPKGSFSTLEIQRTEQGDSAMYLCASTLFGEQYFGPGTRLTVT.

The chain recombines TRBV10-1 with TRBJ2-3; 9 bases map to TRBD1. The CDR3 loop spans 12 amino acids. V lost 6 bases, J lost 5 bases, and 0 bases stayed unmatched. Germline lookup yields CDR1 WNHNN and CDR2 SYGVQD (reference sequence). The CDR3 sequence is CASRGQGDTQYF. The CDR3 nucleotides are TGCGCCAGCAGGGGACAGGGAGATACGCAGTATTTT.

This chain links TRBV20-1 with TRBJ1-2, with TRBD1 as a possible D gene (5 bases). V was cut by 6 bases and J by 0 bases, with 11 bases left in between. CDR3 length: 13 residues. Germline CDR1 reads DFQATT; CDR2 reads SNEGSKA (reference sequence). The CDR3 nucleotides are TGCAGTGCCGACTGGGGGGCTAACTATGGCTACACCTTC. It specifies CSADWGANYGYTF.

This chain links TRBV10-3 with TRBJ2-3; 8 bases fit TRBD2. This CDR3 spans 14 amino acids. J lost 3 bases, V lost 4 bases, and 3 bases had no gene match. Germline loops: CDR1 ENHRY, CDR2 SYGVKD. In nucleotides, the CDR3 is TGTGCCATCAGTGCCGGGGGGGCGACAGATACGCAGTATTTT. Residues: CAISAGGATDTQYF.

The V gene is TRBV12-3 or TRBV12-4, the J gene TRBJ1-2; a weak D match, TRBD1 (5 bases). The CDR3 is made up of 14 amino acids. The V gene lost 2 bases and the J gene lost 6 bases, with 13 bases spanning the gap. CDR3 nucleotide sequence: TGTGCCAGCAGTTTATGGCAGGGTTCCGATGGCTACACCTTC. It yields the protein CASSLWQGSDGYTF.

This clonotype was found a few times. J is TRBJ2-7 and V is TRBV7-6, with 9 bases lining up with TRBD2. CDR1 and CDR2 from the germline V gene are SGHVS and FNYEAQ. The junction had 7 bases not matched to a gene; V was cut back by 5 bases and J by 2 bases. The CDR3 contains 15 residues. CDR3 nucleotides: TGTGCCAGCAGCCTTGACGGCGGGAGGGCCTACGAGCAGTACTTC. Its protein product is CASSLDGGRAYEQYF.

This chain joins TRBV5-4 and TRBJ2-3; D gene uncertain. V was cut by 5 bases and J by 6 bases, with 19 bases left in between. The CDR3 runs to 15 residues. Germline CDR1 is SGHNT and CDR2 is YYREEE (reference sequence). CDR3 in amino acids: CASSRGRSVRDTQYF. The CDR3 DNA reads as TGTGCCAGCAGTCGCGGACGGTCCGTACGGGATACGCAGTATTTT. Drawing the rest from reference TRBV5-4 and TRBJ2-3, the complete variable domain is ETGVTQSPTHLIKTRGQQVTLRCSSQSGHNTVSWYQQALGQGPQFIFQYYREEENGRGNFPPRFSGLQFPNYSSELNVNALELDDSALYLCASSRGRSVRDTQYFGPGTRLTVL.

The V and J genes are TRBV7-9 and TRBJ1-5, with D perhaps matching TRBD1 (5 bases). The CDR3 contains 15 residues. CDR1 is SEHNR, CDR2 FQNEAQ, per germline (reference sequence). V lost 4 bases and J 11 bases, leaving 21 bases between the germline ends. CDR3 sequence reads: CASSSYRGQKGAQHF. DNA of the CDR3: TGTGCCAGCAGCTCCTATCGGGGCCAGAAGGGAGCCCAGCATTTT.

The V gene is TRBV20-1, the J gene TRBJ1-2; the D is unclear. Trimming took 5 bases from V and 1 from J, leaving 11 bases between them. In germline, CDR1 is DFQATT, CDR2 SNEGSKA (reference sequence). CDR3 size: 13 residues. CDR3 loop: CSALKEGNYGYTF. The CDR3 coding sequence is TGCAGTGCTTTGAAAGAGGGTAACTATGGCTACACCTTC.

This clonotype was found many times. The chain uses TRBV5-1 and TRBJ2-2, with 7 bases aligning to TRBD1. Germline CDR1 and CDR2: SGHRS and YFSETQ. The trim removed 3 bases at V and 3 bases at J, leaving 2 bases unmatched. The CDR3 spans 14 residues. CDR3 residues: CASSYTGDTGELFF. The CDR3 DNA follows: TGCGCCAGCAGCTACACAGGGGACACCGGGGAGCTGTTTTTT.

This rearrangement joins TRBV7-9 to TRBJ1-1; no reliable D call. V shed 1 base and J shed 2 bases, with 8 bases lying between them. CDR3 length equals 14 residues. In germline, CDR1 is SEHNR, CDR2 FQNEAQ (reference sequence). CDR3 protein: CASSLVPANTEAFF. CDR3 in DNA: TGTGCCAGCAGCTTAGTCCCTGCAAACACTGAAGCTTTCTTT.

This chain connects TRBV20-1 to TRBJ2-2; the match to TRBD2 covers 12 bases. This CDR3 is 18 amino acids long. V lost 3 bases and J lost 3; bases outside the gene matches: 11. Germline assignment: CDR1 DFQATT and CDR2 SNEGSKA (reference sequence). The CDR3: CSASNPSGGAGDTGELFF. The DNA of the CDR3 is TGCAGTGCTAGCAATCCTAGCGGGGGGGCCGGAGACACCGGGGAGCTGTTTTTT.

This clonotype turned up a few times. This chain joins TRBV21-1 and TRBJ2-1; the table's D call of TRBD2 was not tested on the DNA. TRBV21-1 is a pseudogene segment. The CDR3 has 16 residues. The CDR3, as DNA: TGTGCCAGCAGCAAAAGGCTAGCGGGGGGTGGGAATGAGCAGTTCTTC. Protein sequence: CASSKRLAGGGNEQFF.

This clonotype was detected only a few times. The chain has TRBV5-1 and TRBJ2-7; 8 bases are a match to TRBD2. Germline CDR1 is SGHRS and CDR2 is YFSETQ. J gave up 3 bases and V 1 base, and 6 bases lay outside the gene matches. The CDR3 totals 15 residues. The CDR3 bases are TGCGCCAGCAGCTTGAATCCCGGGGGGGGCTACGAGCAGTACTTC. The encoded protein is CASSLNPGGGYEQYF. Variable domain in full (rest from reference TRBV5-1 and TRBJ2-7): KAGVTQTPRYLIKTRGQQVTLSCSPISGHRSVSWYQQTPGQGLQFLFEYFSETQRNKGNFPGRFSGRQFSNSRSEMNVSTLELGDSALYLCASSLNPGGGYEQYFGPGTRLTVT.

This chain uses TRBV6-5 with TRBJ1-1; TRBD1 is a possible D gene (5 bases). This CDR3 region has 14 residues. The germline CDR1 and CDR2 sequences are MNHEY and SVGAGI. V was shortened by 2 bases and J by 0 bases, with 7 bases between the two germline ends. Here the CDR3 reads CASSYDRLNTEAFF. The CDR3, as DNA: TGTGCCAGCAGTTACGACAGACTGAACACTGAAGCTTTCTTT.